This T cell receptor (beta chain) was sequenced for a study of T cells in Graves' hyperthyroidism and ophthalmopathy. Study results and limitations: The model predicted ophthalmopathy a median approximately 6 months before onset. Also found in blood were most expanded thyroid clonotypes above 0.001.

Ten or more counts support this clonotype. Its specificity is unknown. Researchers amplified the TCR beta CDR3 regions from RNA transcripts. Researchers ran a first-round RT-PCR on the TCR CDR3 using the HTBI primer set. TCRdb called the multiplex PCR reads again in MiXCR, with one record for every CDR3 protein. The table includes 610,000 or so distinct CDR3 sequences, 35% to 55% detected once. In germline, CDR1 is DFQATT, CDR2 SNEGSKA (reference sequence). This CDR3 has 15 amino acids. V dropped 0 bases and J dropped 3 bases, with 11 bases sitting between them. Graves' hyperthyroidism was deemed stable absent ophthalmopathy progression within 18 months. Participants, patients aged 18 to 65, had newly diagnosed hyperthyroidism with a duration under 2 months.

The V gene is TRBV20-1, the J gene TRBJ1-4, with unresolved D. The clonotype comes from a woman aged 18 to 35 with Graves' hyperthyroidism. Sequences were obtained from peripheral blood or thyroid tissue (not recorded which). The CDR3 coding sequence is TGCAGTGCTAGAGATCTGTATTGGGCTAATGAAAAACTGTTTTTT. Its translation is CSARDLYWANEKLFF.